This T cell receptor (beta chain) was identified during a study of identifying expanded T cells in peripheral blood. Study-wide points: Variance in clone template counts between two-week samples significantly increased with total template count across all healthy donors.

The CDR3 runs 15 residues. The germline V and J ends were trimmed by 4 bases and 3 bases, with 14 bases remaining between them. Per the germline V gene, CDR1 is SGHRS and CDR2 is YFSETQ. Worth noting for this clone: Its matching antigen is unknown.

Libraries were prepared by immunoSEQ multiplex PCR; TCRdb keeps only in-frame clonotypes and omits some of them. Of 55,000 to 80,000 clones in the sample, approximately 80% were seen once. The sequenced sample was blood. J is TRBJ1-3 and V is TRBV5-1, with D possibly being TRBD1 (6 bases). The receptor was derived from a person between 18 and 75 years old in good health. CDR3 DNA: TGCGCCAGCAGCCCACGGGGGGCAGATGGAAACACCATATATTTT. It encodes CASSPRGADGNTIYF.